The 21 T cell receptor beta chains given below trace back to one sample, sequenced in a study of T cells in Graves' hyperthyroidism and ophthalmopathy. Regions amplified from RNA transcripts were the TCR beta CDR3 regions. First-round RT-PCR with HTBI primers amplified the TCR CDR3 region. From the multiplex PCR reads, TCRdb called clonotypes with MiXCR, one entry per CDR3 protein. The table includes 500,000 to 650,000 distinct CDR3 sequences, about 14% detected once. Sequencing was done on a sample of blood. The receptor source for this set is a woman in her 50s with Graves' ophthalmopathy.

The sample holds a few counts of this clonotype. The chain carries TRBV20-1 and TRBJ1-2, with D possibly being TRBD1 (6 bases). This CDR3 is built from 16 residues. Per the germline V gene, CDR1 is DFQATT and CDR2 is SNEGSKA (reference sequence). V was shortened by 3 bases and J by 4 bases, with 21 bases between the two germline ends. The CDR3 DNA is TGCAGTGCTAGGGGTTTGGTCTCTACAGGGCCCTATGGCTACACCTTC. Protein sequence: CSARGLVSTGPYGYTF.

A remark on this clonotype: One base away lies a much larger clone, so this may be a sequencing read error. The J gene is TRBJ2-6, the V gene TRBV2; a possible D gene is TRBD1 (6 bases). V was shortened by 6 bases and J by 0 bases, with 12 bases between the two germline ends. This CDR3 has 16 amino acids. The V gene's germline CDR1 is SNHLY and CDR2 FYNNEI. CDR3 residues: CASRSGALSGANVLTF. The DNA of the CDR3 is TGTGCCAGCAGGTCAGGGGCCCTCTCTGGGGCCAACGTCCTGACTTTC. The full variable domain, its missing parts supplied by reference TRBV2 and TRBJ2-6, is EPEVTQTPSHQVTQMGQEVILRCVPISNHLYFYWYRQILGQKVEFLVSFYNNEISEKSEIFDDQFSVERPDGSNFTLKIRSTKLEDSAMYFCASRSGALSGANVLTFGAGSRLTVL.

The chain couples TRBV7-3 to TRBJ2-2; no clear D. Germline CDR1 SGHTA, CDR2 FQGTGA. The CDR3 consists of 16 residues. V lost 1 base, J lost 8 bases, and 17 bases lay in between. CDR3 nucleotides: TGTGCCAGCAGCTTAAACCCTACATTCAAAGGAGGGGAGCTGTTTTTT. It translates to CASSLNPTFKGGELFF. Full variable domain (outside the CDR3, taken from reference TRBV7-3 and TRBJ2-2): GAGVSQTPSNKVTEKGKYVELRCDPISGHTALYWYRQSLGQGPEFLIYFQGTGAADDSGLPNDRFFAVRPEGSVSTLKIQRTERGDSAVYLCASSLNPTFKGGELFFGEGSRLTVL.

The chain links TRBV27 to TRBJ1-1, with D perhaps matching TRBD1 (6 bases). Trimming removed 4 bases at V and 4 bases at J, with 16 bases between. CDR1 is MNHEY and CDR2 is SMNVEV in the germline V gene (reference sequence). This CDR3 region has 15 residues. The CDR3 reads CASSSPLRGGTEAFF. The DNA of the CDR3 is TGTGCCAGCAGTTCCCCCCTCAGGGGAGGCACTGAAGCTTTCTTT.

This clonotype was found many times. V is TRBV7-2 and J is TRBJ1-1; D not certain. Per the germline V gene, CDR1 is SGHTA and CDR2 is FQGNSA. With 5 bases removed from V and 3 bases from J, the gap between germline ends came to 10 bases. The CDR3 is 13 residues long. The CDR3 loop reads CASSLRADTEAFF. DNA for the CDR3: TGTGCCAGCAGCCTAAGGGCCGACACTGAAGCTTTCTTT.

This clonotype was seen many times. One end of the junction does not line up with germline, which may come from a read error. The DNA for the CDR3 is TGTGCCAGCAGCTTAGAACAGAACACTGAAGCTTTCTTT. It encodes CASSLEQNTEAFF. The chain recombines TRBV5-1 with TRBJ1-1; D not certain. This CDR3 is 13 amino acids long. Germline V gives CDR1 SGHRS, CDR2 YFSETQ.

The sample holds many counts of this clonotype. The chain has TRBV7-2 and TRBJ2-3; no reliable D call. V lost 2 bases, J lost 1 base, and 10 bases lay in between. The CDR3 length is 15 residues. Germline CDR1 reads SGHTA; CDR2 reads FQGNSA. The CDR3: CASSLHRSRTDTQYF. The CDR3 DNA reads as TGTGCCAGCAGCTTACATCGGAGCCGCACAGATACGCAGTATTTT.

This sequence joins TRBV2 and TRBJ2-1, with TRBD2 matching over 7 bases. CDR1 is SNHLY, CDR2 FYNNEI, per germline. V gave up 6 bases and J gave up 0 bases; unmatched junction bases: 2. The CDR3 is 14 residues long. The CDR3 region has the DNA TGTGCCAGCAGGGGGGGGGACTCCTACAATGAGCAGTTCTTC. It yields the protein CASRGGDSYNEQFF.

The chain carries TRBV27 and TRBJ2-3; 7 bases line up with TRBD1. The germline CDR1 and CDR2 sequences are MNHEY and SMNVEV (reference sequence). The CDR3 runs 14 residues. The ends lost 3 bases at V and 3 bases at J; junction bases unmatched: 3. This CDR3 is CASSFGTVTDTQYF. CDR3 bases: TGTGCCAGCAGTTTCGGGACAGTGACAGATACGCAGTATTTT.

This clonotype was found a few times. The genes are TRBV20-1 and TRBJ2-1, with 8 bases that match TRBD2. The V gene end was trimmed by 5 bases and the J gene end by 6 bases; junction bases not matched to a gene: 9. This CDR3 has 14 residues. The germline V gene has CDR1 DFQATT and CDR2 SNEGSKA (reference sequence). CDR3 sequence reads: CSAPPPSGLNEQFF. The DNA for the CDR3 is TGCAGTGCTCCCCCGCCTAGCGGGCTCAATGAGCAGTTCTTC.

This clonotype was detected many times. The chain employs TRBV20-1 and TRBJ1-6, with D perhaps matching TRBD1 (5 bases). This CDR3 comprises 14 residues. Germline loops: CDR1 DFQATT, CDR2 SNEGSKA (reference sequence). V lost 6 bases, J lost 0 bases, and 9 bases lay in between. In DNA form, the CDR3 reads TGCAGTGCAAGGGGCAGCTCCTATAATTCACCCCTCCACTTT. It encodes CSARGSSYNSPLHF.

The chain carries TRBV7-9 and TRBJ1-2, with TRBD1 matching over 9 bases. CDR1 and CDR2 (germline): SEHNR, FQNEAQ (reference sequence). J lost 6 bases, V lost 3 bases, and 8 bases had no gene match. This CDR3 is built from 15 residues. The DNA for the CDR3 is TGTGCCAGCAGCTTGACAGGGGACAGGGCCAATGGCTACACCTTC. Translating gives CASSLTGDRANGYTF.

This clonotype was seen more than once but under ten times. A much larger clone sits a single nucleotide away, making a read error possible. The J gene is TRBJ2-2, the V gene TRBV28; D remains ambiguous. This CDR3 region has 12 residues. Germline CDR1 and CDR2: MDHEN and SYDVKM. The CDR3 DNA follows: TGTGCCAGCAGAGAGAACATCGGGGAGCTGTTTTTT. Encoded protein: CASRENIGELFF.

A few counts support this clonotype. The J gene is TRBJ1-5, the V gene TRBV6-2 or TRBV6-3; D gene ambiguous. The CDR3 covers 14 residues. CDR1 and CDR2 from the germline V gene are MNHEY and SVGEGT. With 8 bases removed from V and 0 bases from J, the gap between germline ends came to 11 bases. The CDR3 nucleotides are TGTGCCAGCGAGGCGCTGTATAGCAATCAGCCCCAGCATTTT. It codes for CASEALYSNQPQHF.

Worth noting for this clonotype: Relative to the germline gene, one junction end is altered; a read error may explain this. This chain joins TRBV9 and TRBJ2-2, with TRBD2 matching 10 bases. Germline CDR1 and CDR2: SGDLS and YYNGEE. The CDR3 is 14 amino acids. CDR3 DNA sequence: TGTGCCAGCTCGTCTAGCGGGAGAACCGGGGAGCTGCTTTTT. This encodes CASSSSGRTGELLF. Supplemented by reference TRBV9 and TRBJ2-2, the full variable domain reads DSGVTQTPKHLITATGQRVTLRCSPRSGDLSVYWYQQSLDQGLQFLIQYYNGEERAKGNILERFSAQQFPDLHSELNLSSLELGDSALYFCASSSSGRTGELLFGEGSRLTVL.

In its sample, this clonotype was seen a few times. This rearrangement joins TRBV7-8 to TRBJ2-7; D gene unclear. Trimming removed 5 bases at V and 6 bases at J, with 11 bases between. Per the germline V gene, CDR1 is SGHVS and CDR2 is FQNEAQ. CDR3 length: 12 residues. The DNA for the CDR3 is TGTGCCAGCAGCAACATCCTCGCCGAGCAGTACTTC. Its protein is CASSNILAEQYF. Full variable domain (remainder filled in from reference TRBV7-8 and TRBJ2-7): GAGVSQSPRYKVAKRGQDVALRCDPISGHVSLFWYQQALGQGPEFLTYFQNEAQLDKSGLPSDRFFAERPEGSVSTLKIQRTQQEDSAVYLCASSNILAEQYFGPGTRLTVT.

This clonotype was seen more than once but under ten times. A much larger clone sits a single nucleotide away, making a read error possible. The chain has TRBV10-3 and TRBJ2-7; D might be TRBD2 (5 bases). Germline V gene data show CDR1 as ENHRY and CDR2 as SYGVKD. The ends were cut back, 10 bases at V and 3 bases at J, with 19 bases in the middle. The length of the CDR3 is 14 residues. The CDR3 here is CATDPSFRDYEQYF. CDR3 nucleotides: TGTGCCACAGACCCCAGCTTTCGGGACTACGAGCAGTACTTC.

This clonotype was counted ten times or more. The chain has TRBV18 and TRBJ1-2; TRBD1 agrees at 7 bases. The length of the CDR3 is 14 residues. Germline V gives CDR1 KGHSH, CDR2 LQKENI. With V trimmed by 4 bases and J by 6 bases, 8 bases remained unmatched. Here the CDR3 reads CASSLNLQGNGYTF. CDR3 DNA: TGTGCCAGCTCACTTAACCTACAGGGGAATGGCTACACCTTC.

This clonotype showed up many times. This chain uses TRBV28 with TRBJ2-2; D remains ambiguous. Germline CDR1 is MDHEN and CDR2 is SYDVKM. Trimming took 5 bases from V and 1 from J, leaving 14 bases between them. The CDR3 sequence is 16 residues long. CDR3 in DNA: TGTGCCAGCAGTAACTCAGCAAGGCTGAACACCGGGGAGCTGTTTTTT. Translating it yields CASSNSARLNTGELFF.

The table lists this clonotype with a few counts. The V and J genes are TRBV6-1 and TRBJ2-7; D remains unclear. The germline CDR1 and CDR2 sequences are MNHNS and SASEGT. This CDR3 comprises 10 residues. V lost 10 bases to trimming and J lost 3 bases, with 7 bases between them. This CDR3 is CAISNYEQYF. In DNA form, the CDR3 reads TGTGCCATTTCGAACTACGAGCAGTACTTC.

Ten or more counts support this clonotype. The chain uses TRBV4-3 and TRBJ2-1; 7 bases align to TRBD1. The CDR3 covers 15 residues. Germline-derived CDR1 and CDR2 are LGHNA and YSLEER. V dropped 4 bases and J dropped 3; count of bases not matched to a gene: 6. The CDR3 DNA reads as TGCGCCAGCAGCCGTTTAGGGGACAGCTACAATGAGCAGTTCTTC. Amino acids: CASSRLGDSYNEQFF.